This TCR beta chain stems from a study of T cell repertoires in cytomegalovirus infection. Background on the study: CMV infection together with matching HLA type was indicated by public TCR beta signatures.

TCRdb re-called the reads with MiXCR, one entry per CDR3 protein. The repertoire holds 200,000 or so distinct CDR3 sequences, with roughly 30% as singletons. Details on this clonotype: Its antigen is still unknown.

Study conclusions and caveats: The cumulative frequency of public TCR beta families identified carriers of CMV plus the relevant HLA. In two of eight donors, the top clonotype was HLA-C-restricted CMV-specific.

Looked up from germline, CDR1 is DFQATT and CDR2 is SNEGSKA (reference sequence). V gave up 2 bases and J gave up 1 base, with 5 bases separating them. This CDR3 contains 12 residues. The sample consisted of PBMCs. The chain links TRBV20-1 to TRBJ1-1; D unresolved. The receptor was isolated from a human donor in good health (CMV status not recorded). Some clones in this sample may be carry-over from other donors' samples. The chain's CDR3 is CSARPRNTEAFF. For the CDR3, the DNA is TGCAGTGCTAGACCCAGGAACACTGAAGCTTTCTTT.